This T cell receptor beta chain was captured in a study of OX40 agonist ivuxolimab in advanced cancers. Overall study findings and caveats: At 0.1 to 3.0 mg/kg and by week 6, clonal expansion occurred in CD4+ and CD8+ blood T cells.

The CDR3 extends over 13 amino acids. V lost 0 bases and J lost 7, with 11 bases in between. The germline gives CDR1 SGHDT, CDR2 YYEEEE. Comments on this clone: Its antigen is currently unknown.

Method: immunoSEQ multiplex PCR; TCRdb's copy keeps in-frame clones and lacks some. The profile covers more than 30,000 clones, with 80% to 90% appearing a single time and 30% to 40% taken by the ten largest. The TCR was taken from an adult with an advanced solid tumor such as melanoma, head and neck, liver or kidney cancer. V usage is TRBV5-6 and J usage is TRBJ2-7, with D possibly TRBD1 on 5 matching bases. The sequencing here drew on CD4+ or CD8+ T cells sorted from blood, taken in a trial of the OX40 agonist ivuxolimab. This CDR3 reads CASSLDSQGEQYF. CDR3 DNA sequence: TGTGCCAGCAGCTTGGATTCCCAGGGAGAGCAGTACTTC.